This TCR beta chain was retrieved from a study of blood T cell repertoires in COVID-19. Study information: Both acute and convalescent COVID-19 samples were obtained from the United States, Italy and Spain. T cells, B-cell-depleted T cells, or PBMCs supplied cDNA or gDNA.

Here immunoSEQ multiplex PCR was the method, and the copy in TCRdb shows in-frame clones only, minus some. Of under 90,000 clones in the sample, roughly 80% were seen once. The CDR3 runs 14 residues. J gave up 11 bases and V 6 bases, and 12 bases lay outside the gene matches. From germline, CDR1 is MNHNY and CDR2 SVGAGI (reference sequence). Only one count was recorded for this clone. The V and J genes are TRBV6-6 and TRBJ1-5; TRBD1 matches 8 bases. Sequenced: peripheral blood. This sequence was found in an elderly man with acute or convalescent COVID-19. The CDR3 DNA sequence: TGTGCCAGCAGGCTCGGACAGGGCCCGGCGGCCCAGCATTTT. The encoded protein is CASRLGQGPAAQHF.